Presented here are 20 T cell receptor beta chains from one specimen sequenced in a study of T cells after yellow fever vaccination. One entry per CDR3 protein results from TCRdb running MiXCR on the 5' RACE reads. Here the sample spans some 390,000 distinct CDR3 sequences, under 7.5% being singletons. The specimen was PBMCs, collected 5 days after the yellow fever booster vaccination. Source of these receptors: a young man who received the YFV17D yellow fever vaccine.

This rearrangement joins TRBV5-1 to TRBJ2-7; D assignment may be TRBD1 or TRBD2 (6 bases each). With 6 bases removed from V and 7 bases from J, the gap between germline ends came to 23 bases. Germline loops: CDR1 SGHRS, CDR2 YFSETQ. The CDR3 covers 15 residues. CDR3 bases: TGCGCCAGCAACCCTTCCCCCGGGGGCAATCAGGAGCAGTACTTC. Encoded protein: CASNPSPGGNQEQYF.

The V gene is TRBV10-3, the J gene TRBJ2-3; a weak D match, TRBD2 (5 bases). Germline values: CDR1 ENHRY, CDR2 SYGVKD. This CDR3 is built from 13 residues. Trimming pared 8 bases from V and 6 bases from J, leaving 15 bases between. The CDR3 bases are TGTGCCATCCGGGCCAGGACGGGGGATACGCAGTATTTT. This sequence encodes CAIRARTGDTQYF.

In this sample, this clonotype turned up many times. The chain employs TRBV30 and TRBJ2-7; weak D call: TRBD1 (5 bases). V was trimmed by 5 bases and J by 5 bases, leaving 13 bases between them. CDR1 is GTSNPN, CDR2 SVGIG, per germline (reference sequence). CDR3 length: 12 residues. The CDR3 protein is CAWQTQGHEQYF. The CDR3 nucleotides read TGTGCCTGGCAAACCCAGGGCCACGAGCAGTACTTC.

The V and J genes are TRBV28 and TRBJ2-7, with D possibly being TRBD1 (6 bases). CDR1 and CDR2 from the germline V gene are MDHEN and SYDVKM. The V end was cut by 5 bases, the J end by 2 bases, with 7 bases between. CDR3 length: 12 residues. The CDR3 protein is CASSRTAYEQYF. For the CDR3, the DNA is TGTGCCAGCAGTCGGACAGCCTACGAGCAGTACTTC.

This clonotype was counted at least ten times. This chain joins TRBV11-2 and TRBJ1-2; no clear D gene. V lost 4 bases and J 5 bases, leaving 11 bases between the germline ends. CDR1 and CDR2 from the germline V gene are SGHAT and FQNNGV. The CDR3 length is 13 residues. The DNA for the CDR3 is TGTGCCAGCAGCTCCGTCGGAGGGTATGGCTACACCTTC. Its translation: CASSSVGGYGYTF.

This clonotype was picked up many times. This sequence joins TRBV24-1 and TRBJ2-2; the D is unclear. The CDR3 is 13 residues long. Deletions cut 9 bases from V and 3 bases from J, with 10 bases between. Germline V gene data show CDR1 as KGHDR and CDR2 as SFDVKD. The chain's CDR3 is CATRDRDTGELFF. CDR3 DNA: TGTGCCACCCGAGATCGAGACACCGGGGAGCTGTTTTTT.

This chain joins TRBV7-8 and TRBJ1-1; a weak D match, TRBD1 (5 bases). Germline CDR1 SGHVS, CDR2 FQNEAQ. The CDR3 sequence is 16 residues long. Trimming removed 0 bases at V and 3 bases at J, with 14 bases between. CDR3 sequence: CASSLAHPGRYTEAFF. CDR3 DNA sequence: TGTGCCAGCAGCTTAGCACATCCAGGGAGGTACACTGAAGCTTTCTTT.

This clonotype has more than one count but fewer than ten. The chain employs TRBV7-2 and TRBJ1-6, with a possible D match to TRBD1 (6 bases). This CDR3 comprises 14 residues. The V and J ends lost 3 bases and 7 bases respectively, with 10 bases between them. In germline, CDR1 is SGHTA, CDR2 FQGNSA. DNA for the CDR3: TGTGCCAGCAGCTTCACAGGGTACAATTCACCCCTCCACTTT. Protein sequence: CASSFTGYNSPLHF.

This chain joins TRBV12-3 or TRBV12-4 and TRBJ2-1; D is uncertain. V was clipped by 7 bases and J by 10 bases, with 8 bases between them. The CDR3 consists of 10 residues. The CDR3 region is CASNTGEQFF. For the CDR3, the DNA is TGTGCCAGCAACACCGGGGAGCAGTTCTTC.

V gene TRBV15 combines with J gene TRBJ2-1, with 9 bases that match TRBD1. J lost 4 bases, V lost 0 bases, and 4 bases had no gene match. This CDR3 spans 16 amino acids. Germline V lookup: CDR1 LNHNV, CDR2 YYDKDF (reference sequence). In nucleotides, the CDR3 is TGTGCCACCAGCAGAGATGGGACAGGGTTGTACAATGAGCAGTTCTTC. Amino acids: CATSRDGTGLYNEQFF. The full variable domain, completed using reference TRBV15 and TRBJ2-1, is DAMVIQNPRYQVTQFGKPVTLSCSQTLNHNVMYWYQQKSSQAPKLLFHYYDKDFNNEADTPDNFQSRRPNTSFCFLDIRSPGLGDTAMYLCATSRDGTGLYNEQFFGPGTRLTVL.

This clonotype was counted many times. This chain joins TRBV29-1 and TRBJ2-7; D not certain. The CDR3 covers 11 residues. Trimming stripped 2 bases from V and 1 base from J, with 3 bases between. Germline V gene sequence: CDR1 SQVTM, CDR2 ANQGSEA. The CDR3 sequence: CSVELSYEQYF. The CDR3 DNA sequence: TGCAGCGTTGAACTTTCCTACGAGCAGTACTTC.

This clonotype has only a few counts. The chain couples TRBV6-5 to TRBJ2-4; 10 bases fit TRBD2. With 3 bases clipped from V and 1 base from J, the junction kept 6 bases outside the gene matches. The CDR3 extends over 17 amino acids. Germline CDR1 and CDR2: MNHEY and SVGAGI. For the CDR3, the DNA is TGTGCCAGCAGTTATTACGGGACTAGCGAGGCCAAAAACATTCAGTACTTC. This sequence encodes CASSYYGTSEAKNIQYF.

V is TRBV27 and J is TRBJ2-2; D perhaps matches TRBD2 (5 bases). Germline V CDR1 and CDR2: MNHEY, SMNVEV (reference sequence). V gave up 5 bases and J gave up 1 base, with 11 bases separating them. This CDR3 spans 15 amino acids. Here the CDR3 DNA reads TGTGCCAGCAGTCGGGGTAGGGTGAACACCGGGGAGCTGTTTTTT. Translating it yields CASSRGRVNTGELFF.

This clonotype has only a few counts. The chain joins TRBV12-3 or TRBV12-4 to TRBJ2-6, with 8 bases lining up with TRBD1. The length of the CDR3 is 16 residues. Unmatched junction bases numbered 6, after V lost 5 bases and J lost 3 bases. CDR3 DNA: TGTGCCAGCAGTCACACAGGGGGACTTGGGGCCAACGTCCTGACTTTC. Translated: CASSHTGGLGANVLTF.

The V and J genes are TRBV27 and TRBJ2-7; 7 bases agree with TRBD1. The CDR3 is 14 amino acids. V lost 5 bases, J lost 3 bases, and 7 bases stayed unmatched. CDR1 is MNHEY, CDR2 SMNVEV, per germline (reference sequence). In DNA, the CDR3 is TGTGCCAGCAGTACCCGACAGGGTGGCTACGAGCAGTACTTC. Translating it yields CASSTRQGGYEQYF.

This clonotype was observed many times. J is TRBJ2-3 and V is TRBV5-1, with D possibly TRBD2 on 7 matching bases. Germline V gene data show CDR1 as SGHRS and CDR2 as YFSETQ. The CDR3 consists of 15 residues. V lost 0 bases and J lost 4, with 12 bases in between. Here the CDR3 reads CASSLDGRGPDTQYF. DNA for the CDR3: TGCGCCAGCAGCTTGGATGGGCGGGGGCCAGATACGCAGTATTTT.

Of note for this clonotype: An end of the junction differs from the germline gene, which may be a read error. The rearrangement links TRBV5-6 to TRBJ2-1, with no clear D. Germline V lookup: CDR1 SGHDT, CDR2 YYEEEE. This CDR3 region has 15 residues. DNA for the CDR3: TGTGCCAGCAGCCCCTGGATTAAGACCTTCGGTGAGCAGTCCTTC. Its translation is CASSPWIKTFGEQSF.

This clonotype was seen a handful of times. The genes are TRBV29-1 and TRBJ2-1; 10 nucleotides agree with TRBD2. V trimming: 3 bases; J trimming: 9 bases; junction bases outside the gene matches: 8. Germline V gives CDR1 SQVTM, CDR2 ANQGSEA. The CDR3 consists of 14 residues. The CDR3 region is CSVDTSGNVIEQFF. CDR3 in DNA: TGCAGCGTTGATACTAGCGGGAATGTTATTGAGCAGTTCTTC.

This clonotype came up many times. This chain joins TRBV3-1 and TRBJ2-1; D possibly corresponds to TRBD1 (5 bases). CDR3 length equals 14 residues. Germline assignment: CDR1 LGHDT and CDR2 YNNKEL (reference sequence). Trimming removed 1 base at V and 8 bases at J, with 12 bases between. This CDR3 is CASSQGTTVDEQFF. In DNA, the CDR3 is TGTGCCAGCAGCCAAGGGACAACCGTCGATGAGCAGTTCTTC.

This clonotype was seen many times. The J gene is TRBJ2-1, the V gene TRBV3-1, with D unresolved. Trimming took 1 base from V and 0 from J, leaving 7 bases between them. There are 15 residues in the CDR3. Germline V gives CDR1 LGHDT, CDR2 YNNKEL (reference sequence). The CDR3 DNA is TGTGCCAGCAGCCAAGGTGTGGGCTCCTACAATGAGCAGTTCTTC. Protein: CASSQGVGSYNEQFF.